The rows below give T cell receptor beta chains drawn from one sample of a study of blood T cell repertoires in COVID-19. The method was immunoSEQ multiplex PCR; TCRdb's version includes in-frame clones alone and lacks a portion of them. There are about 140,000 clones in the sample; approximately 90% occur only once, and 8% to 9% lies in the top ten. The sequencing sample was made of peripheral blood. Every receptor here comes from a woman aged 45-59 years with active or convalescent COVID-19. The CDR3 runs from the conserved cysteine through the conserved F or W. Fields, in order: CDR3 DNA, CDR3 protein, clone size, D gene, V gene, J gene. A D gene is named only where the DNA matches it firmly. Only some rows state a clone size, as once, few, many or a class for expanded clones.

TGCGCCAGCAAACTCTCGGGGAAGCACACCGGGGAGCTGTTTTTT,CASKLSGKHTGELFF,-,-,TRBV5-1,TRBJ2-2
TGTGCCAGCAGCGACGGGGGGAGCTCTGGAAACACCATATATTTT,CASSDGGSSGNTIYF,-,-,TRBV6-5,TRBJ1-3
TGTGCCAGCAGCCATCAGACTAGCGGGACTACGTTCTTC,CASSHQTSGTTFF,-,TRBD2,TRBV3-1/TRBV3-2,TRBJ2-1
TGTGCCAGCAGTGACAGGCCAGTTACCTATAATTCACCCCTCCACTTT,CASSDRPVTYNSPLHF,-,-,TRBV2,TRBJ1-6
TGTGCCAGCAGCACGACGGCGAGGTTCCAAGAGACCCAGTACTTC,CASSTTARFQETQYF,-,-,TRBV7-9,TRBJ2-5
TGTGCCAGCAGACCAAGGGGCTCGCGCTCCTACGAGCAGTACTTC,CASRPRGSRSYEQYF,-,-,TRBV7-2,TRBJ2-7
TGTGCCAGCAGCCGAAGGGGCGGGAGGGAGAGGAATGAGCAGTTCTTC,CASSRRGGRERNEQFF,-,TRBD2,TRBV3-1/TRBV3-2,TRBJ2-1
TGTGCCAGCAGTCATGACCAGGGTTATAATTCACCCCTCCACTTT,CASSHDQGYNSPLHF,few,-,TRBV3-1/TRBV3-2,TRBJ1-6
TGCAGCGCCCTGACACTATTGGGACAGGGAGGCTATGGCTACACCTTC,CSALTLLGQGGYGYTF,-,TRBD1,TRBV29-1,TRBJ1-2
TGTGCCAGCTCCTCAGGGGCAGGGACTGAAGCTTTCTTT,CASSSGAGTEAFF,few,-,TRBV18,TRBJ1-1
TGCGCCAGCACCTGGATCGCAGGTGACAATGAGCAGTTCTTC,CASTWIAGDNEQFF,once,-,TRBV4-1,TRBJ2-1
TGCGCCAGCAGCCAAACCCTTGGGGGGAGTTGGGGCGAGCAGTACTTC,CASSQTLGGSWGEQYF,-,-,TRBV4-3,TRBJ2-7
TGTGCCAGCAGTGAAGTGGGTTTGGGGACTGGTCAGCCCCAGCATTTT,CASSEVGLGTGQPQHF,-,-,TRBV2,TRBJ1-5
TGTGCCAGCACACAGCGGGGGAGCTCCTACGAGCAGTACTTC,CASTQRGSSYEQYF,-,TRBD2,TRBV11-1,TRBJ2-7
TGTGCCAGCAGTCCTTGGACAGGGGGCGGAGAAAAACTGTTTTTT,CASSPWTGGGEKLFF,once,TRBD1,TRBV27,TRBJ1-4
TGTGCCAGCACCCCGGGGGGTCGGGAGACCCAGTACTTC,CASTPGGRETQYF,-,TRBD2,TRBV28,TRBJ2-5
TGTGCCAGTAGTCTAGGACTAGCGGGGGCCTGGGGGGAAGATACGCAGTATTTT,CASSLGLAGAWGEDTQYF,-,TRBD2,TRBV19,TRBJ2-3
TGTGCCAGCAGCTTAGGGGGCTTTAACACTGAAGCTTTCTTT,CASSLGGFNTEAFF,-,-,TRBV7-8,TRBJ1-1
TGTGCCAGCAGCTTCGTGAAACCCGGCGGCACTGAAGCTTTCTTT,CASSFVKPGGTEAFF,-,-,TRBV5-6,TRBJ1-1
TGCAGTGCTAGTCGAGACATTGAGTGGGAGGCTTTCTTT,CSASRDIEWEAFF,-,-,TRBV20-1,TRBJ1-1
TGTGCCAGCAGTGAACCCTACCGAGGGCACGAGCAGTACTTC,CASSEPYRGHEQYF,-,-,TRBV6-1,TRBJ2-7
TGTGCTAGTGGTCAATGGACAGGGGGCGGGTATGGCTACACCTTC,CASGQWTGGGYGYTF,-,TRBD1,TRBV12-5,TRBJ1-2
TGTGCCAGCAGCTTAGGGGCGGGCTATGCGCAGTATTTT,CASSLGAGYAQYF,-,-,TRBV7-2,TRBJ2-3
TGTGCCAGCAGGAAAGACAGTAGTGGAGAGACCCAGTACTTC,CASRKDSSGETQYF,-,-,TRBV2,TRBJ2-5
TGTGCCAGCACCGAACCCGGTGGTTCGGGAGGCTACACCTTC,CASTEPGGSGGYTF,-,-,TRBV6-5,TRBJ1-2
TGTGCCAGCAGCTTGGGGGCAGGGTGGACGGTAAACACTGAAGCTTTCTTT,CASSLGAGWTVNTEAFF,-,-,TRBV5-4,TRBJ1-1
TGTGCCACCGGACAGCCGGATGATACGCAGTATTTT,CATGQPDDTQYF,-,-,TRBV5-4,TRBJ2-3
TGTGCCAGCAAGCAGGGGCCGGGCGAGCAGTACTTC,CASKQGPGEQYF,once,-,TRBV12-3/TRBV12-4,TRBJ2-7